This T cell receptor (beta chain) was sequenced during a study of technical replicates of blood from a handful of donors. Between the trimmed V and J ends, which lost 4 bases and 5 bases, there was a span of 17 bases. CDR1 MGHRA and CDR2 YSYEKL come from the germline V gene. This CDR3 contains 15 residues. TCRdb's table, derived via immunoSEQ multiplex PCR, lists solely in-frame clones and lacks some. The repertoire has 65,000 to 80,000 clones, under 98% of them found once; the top ten carry more than 0.25%. This rearrangement joins TRBV4-1 to TRBJ2-5, with a possible D match to TRBD2 (6 bases). Sequences were obtained from T cells isolated from PBMCs. This sequence originates from a human donor in good health. The CDR3 DNA reads TGCGCCAGCAGCCCGAAAAAGGGGAGCGGGGAGACCCAGTACTTC. It encodes CASSPKKGSGETQYF.